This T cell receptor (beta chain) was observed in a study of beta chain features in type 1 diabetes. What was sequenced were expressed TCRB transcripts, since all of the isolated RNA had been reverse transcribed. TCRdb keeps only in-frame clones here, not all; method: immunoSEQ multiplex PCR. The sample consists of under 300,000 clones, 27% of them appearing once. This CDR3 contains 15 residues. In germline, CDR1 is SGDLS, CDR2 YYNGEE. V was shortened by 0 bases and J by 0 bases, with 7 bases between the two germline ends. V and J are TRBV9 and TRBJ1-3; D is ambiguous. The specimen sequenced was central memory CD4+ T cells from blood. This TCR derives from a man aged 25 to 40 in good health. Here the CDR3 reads CASSVEWSSGNTIYF. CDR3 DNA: TGTGCCAGCAGCGTAGAGTGGAGCTCTGGAAACACCATATATTTT.